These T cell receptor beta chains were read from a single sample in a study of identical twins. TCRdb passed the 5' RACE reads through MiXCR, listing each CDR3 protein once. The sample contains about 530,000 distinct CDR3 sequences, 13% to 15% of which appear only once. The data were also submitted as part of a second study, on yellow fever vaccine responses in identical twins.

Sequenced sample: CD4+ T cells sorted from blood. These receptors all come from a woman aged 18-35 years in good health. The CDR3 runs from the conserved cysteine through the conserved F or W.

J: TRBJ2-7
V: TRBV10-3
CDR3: CAINETSGRLSSYEQYF

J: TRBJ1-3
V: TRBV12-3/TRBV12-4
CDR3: CASNPTGHGNTIYF

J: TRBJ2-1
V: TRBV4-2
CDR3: CASSQAGTSSSNEQFF

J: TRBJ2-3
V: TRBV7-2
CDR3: CASSLVATSGVADTQYF

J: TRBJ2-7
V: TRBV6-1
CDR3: CASSRIRSGQSSSYEQYF

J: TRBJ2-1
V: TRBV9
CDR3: CASSVGPKGVNEQFF

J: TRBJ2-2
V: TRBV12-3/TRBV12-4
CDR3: CASRPGLANTGELFF

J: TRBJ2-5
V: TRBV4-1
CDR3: CASSQATSVETQYF

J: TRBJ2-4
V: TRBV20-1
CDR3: CSAAARTVKNIQYF

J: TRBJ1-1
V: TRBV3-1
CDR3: CASSQGTVNTEAFF

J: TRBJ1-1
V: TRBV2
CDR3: CASSVAEIIGNTEAFF

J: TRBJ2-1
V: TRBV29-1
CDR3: CSVARLGGAPNEQFF

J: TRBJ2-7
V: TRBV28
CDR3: CASSSLAGGPQEQYF

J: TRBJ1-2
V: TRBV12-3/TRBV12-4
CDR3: CASTQGPGSSGYTF

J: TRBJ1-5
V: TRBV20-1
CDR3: CSAREAGGAPQHF

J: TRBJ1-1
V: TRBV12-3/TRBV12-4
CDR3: CASSFGGVRNTEAFF

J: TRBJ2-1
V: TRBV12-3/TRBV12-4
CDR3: CASSGPVNEQFF

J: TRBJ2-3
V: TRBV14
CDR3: CASSSSQGTQYF

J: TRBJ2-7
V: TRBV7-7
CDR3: CASSLSGIQDEQYF

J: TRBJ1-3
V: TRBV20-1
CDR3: CSARERNTIYF

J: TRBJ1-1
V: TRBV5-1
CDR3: CASKAGTVNTEAFF

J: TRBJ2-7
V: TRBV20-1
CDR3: CSARGLAIYEQYF

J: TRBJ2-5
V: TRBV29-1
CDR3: CSAQGALETQYF

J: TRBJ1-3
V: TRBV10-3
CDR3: CAISEPSGNTIYF

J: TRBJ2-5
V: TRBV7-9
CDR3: CASSLLAGASSGTQYF